This paragraph reports one TCR beta chain. Its target is not known. Germline trimming cut 6 bases from V and 9 bases from J; bases unmatched to any gene: 9. The germline gives CDR1 MNHEY, CDR2 SVGAGI. The CDR3 is made up of 14 amino acids. These data originate in a study of OX40 agonist ivuxolimab in advanced cancers. Study findings and constraints: Relative to CD4+, CD8+ T cells held more expanded clones on average.

Profiled with immunoSEQ multiplex PCR; TCRdb holds only in-frame clones, not every one. The sample lists about 92,000 clones, around 80% seen once, with roughly 6% in the top ten. The source was CD4+ or CD8+ T cells sorted from blood, collected in a trial of the OX40 agonist ivuxolimab. The sequence derives from an adult with an advanced solid tumor such as melanoma, head and neck, liver or kidney cancer. The genes are TRBV6-5 and TRBJ2-3, with 10 bases matching TRBD2. The CDR3: CASSISGRASTQYF. CDR3 bases: TGTGCCAGCAGCATCAGCGGGAGGGCCAGCACGCAGTATTTT.